Listed below are T cell receptor beta chains from one sample, sequenced in a study of blood T cell repertoires in COVID-19. Here immunoSEQ multiplex PCR was the method, and the copy in TCRdb shows in-frame clones only, minus some. Of 30,000 or so clones listed, over 90% are singletons. The source material was peripheral blood. The receptors stem from a male donor with active COVID-19. Both conserved end residues are part of each CDR3. A D gene is named only where the DNA matches it firmly. Not every row has a clone size; where given, it reads once, few, many or a size class.

V gene	D gene	J gene	CDR3 length	clone size	CDR3 DNA	CDR3 protein
TRBV7-8	TRBD1	TRBJ2-2	16	NA	TGTGCCAGCCCCCTAACGACAGGGGCGGACACCGGGGAGCTGTTTTTT	CASPLTTGADTGELFF
TRBV7-9	NA	TRBJ2-3	13	NA	TGTGCCAGCAGCCCCGTTAGCACAGATACGCAGTATTTT	CASSPVSTDTQYF
TRBV7-8	NA	TRBJ2-5	13	NA	TGTGCCAGCAGCTTAGGGCTCGGGGAGACCCAGTACTTC	CASSLGLGETQYF
TRBV7-2	NA	TRBJ1-3	14	NA	TGTGCCAGCAGCTCATACAGGGCTGGAAACACCATATATTTT	CASSSYRAGNTIYF
TRBV6-5	NA	TRBJ1-2	13	NA	TGTGCCAGCAGTTACTCGGGAGAACCTGGCTACACCTTC	CASSYSGEPGYTF
TRBV5-1	TRBD2	TRBJ2-2	14	NA	TGCGCCAGCAGCTCGGGACTAGCAGCCGGGGAGCTGTTTTTT	CASSSGLAAGELFF
TRBV18	TRBD2	TRBJ2-1	17	NA	TGTGCCAGCTCACCACCTCCCCTAGCGGGGGGTGTCAGGGAGCAGTTCTTC	CASSPPPLAGGVREQFF
TRBV19	NA	TRBJ1-2	13	NA	TGTGCCAGTTTTCCCTCAGGGAACTATGGCTACACCTTC	CASFPSGNYGYTF
TRBV11-2	TRBD1	TRBJ2-1	15	NA	TGTGCCAGCAGGCAAGGACAGGGTCTCATTGGTGAGCAGTTCTTC	CASRQGQGLIGEQFF
TRBV2	NA	TRBJ2-3	14	NA	TGTGCCAGCAGTGAAGTATACAGAACAGATACGCAGTATTTT	CASSEVYRTDTQYF
TRBV24-1	NA	TRBJ2-1	13	NA	TGTGCCACCAGTGCTGACTCCGCGGATGAGCAGTTCTTC	CATSADSADEQFF
TRBV19	NA	TRBJ1-2	14	NA	TGTGCCAGTAGTCGGGACTTTAGGAACTATGGCTACACCTTC	CASSRDFRNYGYTF
TRBV15	NA	TRBJ2-7	13	once	TGTGCCACCAGCAGAGGAGGGATCTACGAGCAGTACTTC	CATSRGGIYEQYF
TRBV9	NA	TRBJ1-5	14	NA	TGTGCCAGCAGCGTATCGTCCGGGAATCAGCCCCAGCATTTT	CASSVSSGNQPQHF
TRBV9	NA	TRBJ1-1	14	NA	TGTGCCAGCAGCGTATTAGAGAATACTGTTGAAGCTTTCTTT	CASSVLENTVEAFF
TRBV6-5	NA	TRBJ1-3	12	NA	TGTGCCAGCCAGATCCGCGGAAACACCATATATTTT	CASQIRGNTIYF
TRBV18	NA	TRBJ1-2	14	NA	TGTGCCAGCTCACCACCGGGGCAGCCATATGGCTACACCTTC	CASSPPGQPYGYTF
TRBV6-5	TRBD1	TRBJ1-1	15	NA	TGTGCCAGCAGTTACTCAACCAGGGACAGATCTGGAGCTTTCTTT	CASSYSTRDRSGAFF
TRBV3-1/TRBV3-2	NA	TRBJ2-7	16	NA	TGTGCCAGCAGCCAAGAGGTGGGCGGGGTATCCTACGAGCAGTACTTC	CASSQEVGGVSYEQYF
TRBV11-2	TRBD1	TRBJ1-1	14	once	TGTGCCAGCAGCCCACAGGGGAGGCACACTGAAGCTTTCTTT	CASSPQGRHTEAFF
TRBV6-6	NA	TRBJ2-7	16	NA	TGTGCCAGCAGTTACTCGGTTCAGGGGGGCGCCTACGAGCAGTACTTC	CASSYSVQGGAYEQYF
TRBV7-9	TRBD2	TRBJ2-7	18	NA	TGTGCCAGCAGCTTAGCGTTTTACGGCGGGGGGCCGGGTTACGAGCAGTACTTC	CASSLAFYGGGPGYEQYF
TRBV14	NA	TRBJ1-4	17	NA	TGTGCCAGCAGCCAAGATGTGGGAACAGGGATCAGCGAAAAACTGTTTTTT	CASSQDVGTGISEKLFF
TRBV5-1	TRBD2	TRBJ2-1	15	NA	TGCGCCAGCAGCTTCAGGACTAGCTCCTACAATGAGCAGTTCTTC	CASSFRTSSYNEQFF
TRBV4-1	NA	TRBJ2-7	17	NA	TGCGCCAGCAGCCAAGATCCGAACAGGGCCAACTCCTACGAGCAGTACTTC	CASSQDPNRANSYEQYF
TRBV15	TRBD1	TRBJ2-3	13	NA	TGTGCCACCAGCAGACCGACAGGGGGTGCGCAGTATTTT	CATSRPTGGAQYF
TRBV19	TRBD2	TRBJ2-1	15	NA	TGTGCCAGTAGTGCGCGCGGGGGAGCCTACAATGAGCAGTTCTTC	CASSARGGAYNEQFF
TRBV7-9	NA	TRBJ1-2	14	NA	TGTGCCGCAGCCCAGGTGGGAGGGCTTTATGGCTACACCTTC	CAAAQVGGLYGYTF
TRBV19	TRBD1	TRBJ2-7	15	NA	TGTGCCAGTAGTGTCAACTACAGGGGATACTACGAGCAGTACTTC	CASSVNYRGYYEQYF
TRBV19	TRBD1	TRBJ1-2	15	NA	TGTGCCAGTAGTGGCCGGGACAGGGGAATACGAGGCTACACCTTC	CASSGRDRGIRGYTF
TRBV11-3	TRBD1	TRBJ1-2	15	NA	TGTGCCAGCAGCTTATGGACAGGACTTAACTATGGCTACACCTTC	CASSLWTGLNYGYTF
TRBV9	NA	TRBJ1-3	15	NA	TGTGCCAGCAGCGTCGGGGGGGCGCCCGGAAACACCATATATTTT	CASSVGGAPGNTIYF
TRBV5-4	TRBD1	TRBJ1-1	16	NA	TGTGCCAGCAGGCTGGCCCCCACAGGGGGTGGAACTGAAGCTTTCTTT	CASRLAPTGGGTEAFF
TRBV6-1	NA	TRBJ2-3	14	NA	TGTGCCAGCAGTGAACCCCTTTTTGCAGATACGCAGTATTTT	CASSEPLFADTQYF
TRBV7-3	NA	TRBJ1-6	16	NA	TGTGCCAGCAGCAATACTTTCGAACTCACCAATTCACCCCTCCACTTT	CASSNTFELTNSPLHF
TRBV6-2/TRBV6-3	TRBD2	TRBJ2-3	13	NA	TGTGCCAGCAGCCCGGGGGGGGGAGGTACGCAGTATTTT	CASSPGGGGTQYF
TRBV19	TRBD1	TRBJ1-1	14	NA	TGTGCCAGTACTCACAGGGGGCCGAACACTGAAGCTTTCTTT	CASTHRGPNTEAFF
TRBV3-1/TRBV3-2	TRBD1	TRBJ1-2	18	NA	TGTGCCAGCAGCCCCCTCTTAGGACAGGGTACTTTTAACTATGGCTACACCTTC	CASSPLLGQGTFNYGYTF
TRBV5-1	TRBD1	TRBJ1-4	14	NA	TGCGCCAGCTCCCGGGACAGAGCTAATGAAAAACTGTTTTTT	CASSRDRANEKLFF
TRBV11-2	TRBD2	TRBJ2-3	18	NA	TGTGCCAGCAGCTTAGGTGGCGGGGGGGGCCTTTATACAGATACGCAGTATTTT	CASSLGGGGGLYTDTQYF
TRBV29-1	NA	TRBJ2-7	15	NA	TGCAGCGTGGAACCTGGCCAGGGTGGCCCCTACGAGCAGTACTTC	CSVEPGQGGPYEQYF
TRBV5-1	NA	TRBJ2-3	15	NA	TGCGCCAGCAGCTTGGAAGGGGGAGTCACAGATACGCAGTATTTT	CASSLEGGVTDTQYF
TRBV5-1	TRBD2	TRBJ2-3	17	NA	TGCGCCAGCAGCTTGCAACTAGCGGGGGGACGCACAGATACGCAGTATTTT	CASSLQLAGGRTDTQYF
TRBV6-6	NA	TRBJ2-5	14	NA	TGTGCCAGCAGTTTCCCGCCGGGTCAAGAGACCCAGTACTTC	CASSFPPGQETQYF
TRBV2	TRBD1	TRBJ2-5	14	NA	TGTGCCAGCAGTGAAGCGCCAGGGGGAGAGACCCAGTACTTC	CASSEAPGGETQYF
TRBV15	NA	TRBJ2-5	18	NA	TGTGCCACCAGCAGAGGACAGTTATTCAATCAAAATAAAGAGACCCAGTACTTC	CATSRGQLFNQNKETQYF
TRBV6-2/TRBV6-3	NA	TRBJ2-2	16	NA	TGTGCCAGCAGCCCCCATGGGGGGTCAAACACCGGGGAGCTGTTTTTT	CASSPHGGSNTGELFF
TRBV9	TRBD1	TRBJ1-4	15	NA	TGTGCCAGCAGCGTCCAGGGGGCAGGTAATGAAAAACTGTTTTTT	CASSVQGAGNEKLFF
TRBV28	TRBD2	TRBJ2-1	16	NA	TGTGCCAGCAGTATCGAACTAGCGGGGATCTACAATGAGCAGTTCTTC	CASSIELAGIYNEQFF
TRBV7-2	TRBD2	TRBJ2-1	17	NA	TGTGCCAGCAGCTTACTCGCGGGGGGGATTCTTTCCAATGAGCAGTTCTTC	CASSLLAGGILSNEQFF
TRBV5-1	NA	TRBJ1-1	14	once	TGCGCCAGCAGCTTGAATTCCGGTCGAACTGAAGCTTTCTTT	CASSLNSGRTEAFF
TRBV18	NA	TRBJ2-7	14	once	TGTGCCAGCTCACCACCGGATGACAGGCAAGAGCAGTACTTC	CASSPPDDRQEQYF
TRBV7-8	NA	TRBJ1-4	13	NA	TGTGCCAGCAGCTTGGGACTCTCTGAAAAACTGTTTTTT	CASSLGLSEKLFF
TRBV5-4	TRBD1	TRBJ2-5	16	NA	TGTGCCAGCAGCTTGAAAACAGGGGTTGGCCAAGAGACCCAGTACTTC	CASSLKTGVGQETQYF
TRBV6-2/TRBV6-3	NA	TRBJ1-5	13	NA	TGTGCCAGCAGTCAGCCTACAGTTCAGCCCCAGCATTTT	CASSQPTVQPQHF